A single sample is the source of the 13 T cell receptor beta chains below, sequenced in a study of shared clonotypes between healthy human individuals. Clones were sequenced by immunoSEQ multiplex PCR, and TCRdb holds only the in-frame ones, with some missing. The sample has more than 2,000,000 clones, approximately 93% seen once. The sequenced sample consisted of naive CD4+ T cells from PBMCs. Subset meaning: CD45RA+ positively selected. These receptors were obtained from a man between 18 and 29 years old in good health. Some clones in this sample may be carry-over from other donors' samples.

The gene calls are TRBV12-5 and TRBJ1-3; D gene unclear. The germline V gene has CDR1 LGHNT and CDR2 FRNRAP. The V end was cut by 1 base, the J end by 5 bases, with 3 bases between. The CDR3 length is 12 residues. The CDR3 sequence is CASGLDRNTIYF. The CDR3 region has the DNA TGTGCTAGTGGTTTGGACAGAAACACCATATATTTT.

The chain couples TRBV5-8 to TRBJ2-7; D may be TRBD1 or TRBD2 (5 bases each). This CDR3 is 14 amino acids long. Trimming took off 4 bases at V and 5 bases at J, with 16 bases between the two ends. Germline V CDR1 and CDR2: SGHTS, YDEGEE. In nucleotides, the CDR3 is TGTGCCAGCAGCCGCGAGGGGATCTACGACGAGCAGTACTTC. Residues: CASSREGIYDEQYF. The full variable domain, its missing parts supplied by reference TRBV5-8 and TRBJ2-7, is EAGVTQSPTHLIKTRGQQATLRCSPISGHTSVYWYQQALGLGLQFLLWYDEGEERNRGNFPPRFSGRQFPNYSSELNVNALELEDSALYLCASSREGIYDEQYFGPGTRLTVT.

V usage is TRBV7-8 and J usage is TRBJ1-1; D call uncertain. V shed 2 bases and J shed 7 bases, with 11 bases lying between them. There are 13 residues in the CDR3. Per germline, CDR1 SGHVS and CDR2 FQNEAQ. As DNA, the CDR3 is TGTGCCAGCAGCTTAATAGCAGGTATTGAAGCTTTCTTT. Residues: CASSLIAGIEAFF.

The chain combines TRBV28 with TRBJ2-1, with D maybe TRBD2 (5 bases). The germline gives CDR1 MDHEN, CDR2 SYDVKM. There are 14 residues in the CDR3. Trimming shortened V by 2 bases and J by 10 bases, and 15 bases separated the two germline ends. CDR3 loop: CASSLGLGAWEQFF. The CDR3 DNA reads TGTGCCAGCAGTTTAGGTCTGGGAGCATGGGAGCAGTTCTTC.

This sequence joins TRBV6-6 and TRBJ1-1; the D gene is possibly TRBD1 (5 bases). CDR3 size: 15 residues. Between the trimmed V and J ends, which lost 0 bases and 0 bases, there was a span of 8 bases. Germline lookup yields CDR1 MNHNY and CDR2 SVGAGI (reference sequence). The CDR3 DNA reads TGTGCCAGCAGTTACTCAGGGGCATTGAACACTGAAGCTTTCTTT. It encodes CASSYSGALNTEAFF.

The chain recombines TRBV5-1 with TRBJ2-1; 13 bases map to TRBD2. CDR3 size: 15 residues. Trimming at V came to 6 bases and at J to 8 bases, leaving 8 bases not matched to a gene. Germline CDR1 and CDR2: SGHRS and YFSETQ. CDR3 amino acids: CASTLLAGGPDEQFF. The CDR3 coding sequence is TGCGCCAGCACCCTACTAGCGGGAGGGCCCGATGAGCAGTTCTTC.

This chain connects TRBV11-2 to TRBJ2-6; D gene ambiguous. This CDR3 spans 16 amino acids. Germline CDR1 is SGHAT and CDR2 is FQNNGV. V lost 1 base and J lost 0, with 7 bases in between. Here the CDR3 reads CASSLVFTSGANVLTF. The CDR3 DNA follows: TGTGCCAGCAGCTTAGTATTCACCTCTGGGGCCAACGTCCTGACTTTC.

The chain employs TRBV5-1 and TRBJ2-3, with 7 positions matching TRBD2. This CDR3 has 18 amino acids. Germline CDR1 and CDR2: SGHRS and YFSETQ. The V gene end was trimmed by 0 bases and the J gene end by 2 bases; junction bases not matched to a gene: 12. As DNA, the CDR3 is TGCGCCAGCAGCTTGGCGGACGGAGCAGCGGGGAACACAGATACGCAGTATTTT. Protein sequence: CASSLADGAAGNTDTQYF.

In nucleotides, the CDR3 is TGTGCCAGCAGACCTACAGGGGTAGGATCCTACGAGCAGTACTTC. Its protein product is CASRPTGVGSYEQYF. This sequence joins TRBV27 and TRBJ2-7, with 7 bases matching TRBD1. Germline CDR1 and CDR2: MNHEY and SMNVEV (reference sequence). This CDR3 has 15 amino acids. V shed 6 bases, J shed 1 base, and the junction held 9 bases outside the gene matches.

This clone was picked up one time. The chain recombines TRBV28 with TRBJ1-1, with D tentatively TRBD1 (5 bases). V was pared by 6 bases and J by 5 bases, with 13 bases between. The CDR3 is 13 amino acids. The germline gives CDR1 MDHEN, CDR2 SYDVKM. The CDR3 bases are TGTGCCAGCAGCCTGTGGGGGGAGACTGAAGCTTTCTTT. Encoded protein: CASSLWGETEAFF.

The V call is TRBV29-1, the J call TRBJ1-5, with a possible D match to TRBD1 (5 bases). Germline CDR1 is SQVTM and CDR2 is ANQGSEA. This CDR3 is built from 14 residues. Trimming cost V 6 bases and J 4 bases, with 16 bases left between them. This CDR3 reads CSVADVGGNQPQHF. For the CDR3, the DNA is TGCAGCGTGGCTGACGTTGGGGGAAATCAGCCCCAGCATTTT.

The chain combines TRBV5-4 with TRBJ2-1; D remains unclear. Germline-derived CDR1 and CDR2 are SGHNT and YYREEE (reference sequence). CDR3 length equals 15 residues. With 0 bases removed from V and 0 bases from J, the gap between germline ends came to 7 bases. CDR3 residues: CASSLGSLSYNEQFF. The CDR3 DNA follows: TGTGCCAGCAGCTTGGGATCCCTCTCCTACAATGAGCAGTTCTTC.

Only one count was recorded for this clone. The chain recombines TRBV6-5 with TRBJ1-3; D ambiguous. This CDR3 contains 14 residues. V was trimmed by 2 bases and J by 4 bases, leaving 9 bases between them. Per the germline V gene, CDR1 is MNHEY and CDR2 is SVGAGI. The CDR3 region has the DNA TGTGCCAGCAGTTACCTCGGGGAAGGAAACACCATATATTTT. Amino acid sequence: CASSYLGEGNTIYF.